The 20 T cell receptor beta chains in this list originate from one sample, sequenced in a study of cytomegalovirus exposure and HLA in healthy donors. TCRdb's table, derived via immunoSEQ multiplex PCR, lists solely in-frame clones and lacks some. Found here are about 190,000 clones, about 82% of them singletons; the top ten hold more than 1.1%. Sequencing was carried out using PBMCs. Receptors originate from a young woman in good health and CMV-seronegative.

A single count supports this clone. The chain uses TRBV19 and TRBJ2-7; D is possibly TRBD1 (5 bases). Germline V gene lookup returns CDR1 LNHDA and CDR2 SQIVND (reference sequence). Trimming cost V 1 base and J 5 bases, with 6 bases left between them. The CDR3 is 12 residues long. This CDR3 reads CASSIGRDEQYF. Written as DNA, the CDR3 is TGTGCCAGTAGTATAGGCAGGGACGAGCAGTACTTC. Together with reference TRBV19 and TRBJ2-7, the CDR3 gives the full variable domain: DGGITQSPKYLFRKEGQNVTLSCEQNLNHDAMYWYRQDPGQGLRLIYYSQIVNDFQKGDIAEGYSVSREKKESFPLTVTSAQKNPTAFYLCASSIGRDEQYFGPGTRLTVT.

The chain recombines TRBV11-2 with TRBJ2-4, with 13 bases matching TRBD2. With V trimmed by 6 bases and J by 0 bases, 5 bases remained unmatched. Germline V lookup: CDR1 SGHAT, CDR2 FQNNGV. The CDR3 consists of 17 residues. The CDR3: CASRLAGGILAKNIQYF. The CDR3 DNA reads as TGTGCCAGCAGACTAGCGGGGGGGATCCTAGCCAAAAACATTCAGTACTTC.

The rearrangement links TRBV5-1 to TRBJ2-7; TRBD1 agrees at 12 bases. With V trimmed by 4 bases and J by 7 bases, 9 bases remained unmatched. The CDR3 runs 15 residues. In germline, CDR1 is SGHRS, CDR2 YFSETQ. CDR3 nucleotides: TGCGCCAGCAGCCCCCGAGGGGACAGGGGGCATGAGCAGTACTTC. Residues: CASSPRGDRGHEQYF.

The V gene is TRBV10-3, the J gene TRBJ1-3, with 9 bases matching TRBD1. Germline CDR1 is ENHRY and CDR2 is SYGVKD. Trimming at V came to 10 bases and at J to 8 bases, leaving 9 bases not matched to a gene. The CDR3 has 13 residues. The CDR3 spells CATTGTGMDTIYF. The CDR3 DNA reads TGTGCCACCACCGGGACAGGGATGGACACCATATATTTT.

The chain joins TRBV5-1 to TRBJ2-1, with TRBD2 matching 7 bases. Germline V gene lookup returns CDR1 SGHRS and CDR2 YFSETQ. The CDR3 is 16 amino acids. The trim removed 0 bases at V and 5 bases at J, leaving 8 bases unmatched. The CDR3 protein is CASSLGTGLRDNEQFF. Written as DNA, the CDR3 is TGCGCCAGCAGCTTGGGCACGGGACTAAGGGACAATGAGCAGTTCTTC. Filled out from reference TRBV5-1 and TRBJ2-1, the complete variable domain reads KAGVTQTPRYLIKTRGQQVTLSCSPISGHRSVSWYQQTPGQGLQFLFEYFSETQRNKGNFPGRFSGRQFSNSRSEMNVSTLELGDSALYLCASSLGTGLRDNEQFFGPGTRLTVL.

V usage is TRBV5-5 and J usage is TRBJ1-5; the D gene is possibly TRBD1 (5 bases). Germline V gene data show CDR1 as SGHKS and CDR2 as YYEKEE (reference sequence). The V and J ends lost 4 bases and 7 bases respectively, with 18 bases between them. The CDR3 loop spans 15 amino acids. The CDR3 nucleotides read TGTGCCAGCAGCCTGGGGGAGGGAAGGCGCCAGCCCCAGCATTTT. It translates to CASSLGEGRRQPQHF.

The gene calls are TRBV6-4 and TRBJ2-3; tentatively, D is TRBD2 (6 bases). The CDR3 totals 16 residues. Germline values: CDR1 MRHNA, CDR2 SNTAGT. Trimming cost V 0 bases and J 1 base, with 11 bases left between them. The CDR3, as DNA: TGTGCCAGCAGTGACTCTGCCACGGGGGGCACAGATACGCAGTATTTT. Translation: CASSDSATGGTDTQYF.

The chain uses TRBV14 and TRBJ2-1; D unresolved. This CDR3 spans 13 amino acids. V lost 1 base, J lost 6 bases, and 7 bases lay in between. The germline CDR1 and CDR2 sequences are SGHDN and FVKESK. CDR3 in amino acids: CASSQVMANEQFF. For the CDR3, the DNA is TGTGCCAGCAGCCAAGTTATGGCCAATGAGCAGTTCTTC.

This clone was counted a few times. The CDR3 reads CAILTGAGGYTF. The CDR3 nucleotides read TGTGCCATCTTGACAGGGGCGGGTGGCTACACCTTC. The J gene is TRBJ1-2, the V gene TRBV2; TRBD1 matches 8 bases. In germline, CDR1 is SNHLY, CDR2 FYNNEI. J was trimmed by 7 bases and V by 10 bases; bases with no gene match: 8. This CDR3 comprises 12 residues.

The chain joins TRBV6-1 to TRBJ2-1; tentative D call: TRBD1 (6 bases). The V end was cut by 10 bases, the J end by 3 bases, with 13 bases between. The CDR3 spans 13 residues. Per germline, CDR1 MNHNS and CDR2 SASEGT. CDR3 nucleotide sequence: TGTGCCACCCTGGCAGGGGTCTACAATGAGCAGTTCTTC. It codes for CATLAGVYNEQFF.

The genes are TRBV5-6 and TRBJ2-3, with D unresolved. V lost 1 base, J lost 2 bases, and 14 bases lay in between. Germline V gene lookup returns CDR1 SGHDT and CDR2 YYEEEE. This CDR3 contains 16 residues. The CDR3 region is CASSLRVQAITDTQYF. The CDR3 nucleotides read TGTGCCAGCAGCTTGCGCGTCCAGGCTATCACAGATACGCAGTATTTT.

This clone was seen a few times. Distinct nucleotide sequences in the sample also encode this CDR3. The rearrangement links TRBV27 to TRBJ1-5; 9 nucleotides line up with TRBD1. V was clipped by 5 bases and J by 4 bases; unmatched bases: 6. Germline V gene lookup returns CDR1 MNHEY and CDR2 SMNVEV (reference sequence). The CDR3 covers 15 residues. CDR3 in amino acids: CASSRGQGSNQPQHF. The CDR3 nucleotides read TGTGCCAGCAGTAGAGGACAGGGGTCAAATCAGCCCCAGCATTTT.

The chain joins TRBV11-3 to TRBJ2-1; TRBD2 aligns across 7 bases. V dropped 1 base and J dropped 8; count of bases not matched to a gene: 5. CDR3 length equals 14 residues. Germline loops: CDR1 SGHNT, CDR2 YENEEA. The DNA for the CDR3 is TGTGCCAGCAGCTTAGGCGGGGAGGGCTATGAGCAGTTCTTC. Its protein product is CASSLGGEGYEQFF.

The rearrangement uses TRBV30 and TRBJ2-7; a weak D match, TRBD1 (5 bases). Trimming took off 1 base at V and 6 bases at J, with 13 bases between the two ends. Germline CDR1 reads GTSNPN; CDR2 reads SVGIG (reference sequence). This CDR3 comprises 13 residues. CDR3 DNA sequence: TGTGCCTGGAGTGCCCGCAGGGTGAGCGAGCAGTACTTC. It translates to CAWSARRVSEQYF.

The chain joins TRBV16 to TRBJ2-1; TRBD1 matches 8 bases. V was pared by 0 bases and J by 7 bases, with 8 bases of the junction left unmatched. This CDR3 spans 16 amino acids. Germline V lookup: CDR1 KGHSY, CDR2 FQNENV. CDR3 in amino acids: CASSQSSGQGENEQFF. The CDR3 nucleotides read TGTGCCAGCAGCCAATCCTCCGGACAGGGTGAAAATGAGCAGTTCTTC.

The chain is built from TRBV11-2 and TRBJ2-7; 8 bases map to TRBD1. CDR1 SGHAT and CDR2 FQNNGV come from the germline V gene. CDR3 length: 13 amino acids. V gave up 5 bases and J gave up 6 bases; unmatched junction bases: 6. The CDR3 sequence is CASSPGQGGEQYF. The DNA of the CDR3 is TGTGCCAGCAGCCCAGGACAGGGCGGCGAGCAGTACTTC.

The chain combines TRBV10-3 with TRBJ2-7; 12 bases match TRBD2. Trimming removed 3 bases from V and 7 bases from J; junction bases left unmatched: 10. CDR1 and CDR2 (germline): ENHRY, SYGVKD. The CDR3 spans 16 residues. The CDR3 protein is CAISDPSGGASGEQYF. In nucleotides, the CDR3 is TGTGCCATCAGTGACCCTAGCGGGGGGGCCTCGGGTGAGCAGTACTTC.

This chain links TRBV4-2 with TRBJ1-5, with D perhaps TRBD1 (5 bases). The V gene's germline CDR1 is LGHNA and CDR2 YNFKEQ. Trimming cost V 0 bases and J 5 bases, with 11 bases left between them. This CDR3 has 15 residues. The CDR3 loop is CASSQERQGHQPQHF. CDR3 nucleotide sequence: TGTGCCAGCAGCCAAGAAAGGCAGGGCCATCAGCCCCAGCATTTT.

This clone was seen only once. This chain joins TRBV7-9 and TRBJ2-7, with 7 bases lining up with TRBD1. This CDR3 has 15 amino acids. The germline CDR1 and CDR2 sequences are SEHNR and FQNEAQ (reference sequence). The junction had 9 bases not matched to a gene; V was cut back by 5 bases and J by 2 bases. CDR3 loop: CASSITTGTPYEQYF. DNA of the CDR3: TGTGCCAGCAGCATTACGACAGGGACCCCCTACGAGCAGTACTTC.

The rearrangement links TRBV11-2 to TRBJ2-7, with D possibly being TRBD1 (5 bases). With 6 bases removed from V and 2 bases from J, the gap between germline ends came to 17 bases. Germline values: CDR1 SGHAT, CDR2 FQNNGV. The CDR3 is 15 residues long. The CDR3: CASRRTTETAYEQYF. CDR3 nucleotide sequence: TGTGCCAGCAGGCGAACGACAGAGACGGCCTACGAGCAGTACTTC.